The 6 T cell receptor beta chains presented below share a single source sample, sequenced in a study of blood T cell repertoires in COVID-19. Produced via immunoSEQ multiplex PCR; TCRdb's table is partial and in-frame only. The sample has 150,000 to 200,000 clones; 84% are singletons. Sequenced material: peripheral blood. The source is a man younger than 30 with active or convalescent COVID-19.

The rearrangement uses TRBV27 and TRBJ2-1, with D possibly matching TRBD2 (5 bases). Germline V gene sequence: CDR1 MNHEY, CDR2 SMNVEV (reference sequence). The CDR3 sequence is 17 residues long. Trimming removed 3 bases from V and 0 bases from J, with 15 bases in between. The CDR3 loop is CASSFKLRTFSYNEQFF. The DNA of the CDR3 is TGTGCCAGCAGTTTTAAGTTGAGGACTTTCTCCTACAATGAGCAGTTCTTC.

The rearrangement joins TRBV28 to TRBJ2-7, with TRBD1 identical over 11 bases. CDR1 and CDR2 from the germline V gene are MDHEN and SYDVKM. The CDR3 is made up of 15 amino acids. V lost 4 bases to trimming and J lost 5 bases; unmatched junction nucleotides: 7. This chain's CDR3 is CASSWSWTGGNEQYF. CDR3 in DNA: TGTGCCAGCAGTTGGTCCTGGACAGGGGGCAACGAGCAGTACTTC.

This chain connects TRBV27 to TRBJ1-4; D is perhaps TRBD1 (6 bases). Trimming cost V 6 bases and J 5 bases, with 19 bases left between them. The CDR3 spans 16 residues. Germline-derived CDR1 and CDR2 are MNHEY and SMNVEV (reference sequence). This CDR3 is CASSILGGGRNEKLFF. The CDR3 bases are TGTGCCAGCAGCATTTTAGGGGGGGGAAGAAATGAAAAACTGTTTTTT.

This clone was recorded only once. The chain carries TRBV19 and TRBJ1-2; TRBD1 matches 7 bases. Germline trimming cut 5 bases from V and 4 bases from J; bases unmatched to any gene: 4. Germline CDR1 and CDR2: LNHDA and SQIVND (reference sequence). The CDR3 covers 13 residues. CDR3 DNA sequence: TGTGCCAGTAGTCTCGGGACAGTCTATGGCTACACCTTC. It specifies CASSLGTVYGYTF.

The chain joins TRBV9 to TRBJ2-3; a possible D gene is TRBD2 (5 bases). The V gene's germline CDR1 is SGDLS and CDR2 YYNGEE. Trimming took off 0 bases at V and 4 bases at J, with 15 bases between the two ends. The CDR3 consists of 16 residues. This chain's CDR3 is CASSVEGRKGADTQYF. Here the CDR3 DNA reads TGTGCCAGCAGCGTAGAAGGGAGAAAGGGCGCAGATACGCAGTATTTT.

The V call is TRBV7-3, the J call TRBJ2-7, with TRBD1 matching 7 bases. Trimming at V came to 4 bases and at J to 7 bases, leaving 10 bases not matched to a gene. The germline V gene has CDR1 SGHTA and CDR2 FQGTGA. This CDR3 has 14 residues. As DNA, the CDR3 is TGTGCCAGCAGCTCGGGACAGACGCGCGGGGAGCAGTACTTC. As protein: CASSSGQTRGEQYF.